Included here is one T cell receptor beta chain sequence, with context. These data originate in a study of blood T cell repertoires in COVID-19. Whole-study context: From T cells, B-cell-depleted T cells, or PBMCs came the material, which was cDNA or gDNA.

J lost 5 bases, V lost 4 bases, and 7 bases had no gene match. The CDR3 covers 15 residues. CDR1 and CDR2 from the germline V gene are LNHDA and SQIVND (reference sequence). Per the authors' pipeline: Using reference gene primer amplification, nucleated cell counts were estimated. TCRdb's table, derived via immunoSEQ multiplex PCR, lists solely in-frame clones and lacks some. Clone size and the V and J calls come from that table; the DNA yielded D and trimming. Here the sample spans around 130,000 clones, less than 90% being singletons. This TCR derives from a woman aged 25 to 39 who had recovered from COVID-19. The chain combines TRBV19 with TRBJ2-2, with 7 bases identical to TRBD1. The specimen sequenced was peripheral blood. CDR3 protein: CASSTVDRKTGELFF. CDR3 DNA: TGTGCCAGTAGTACCGTGGACAGGAAGACCGGGGAGCTGTTTTTT.